The entry below describes one T cell receptor beta chain. This sample was taken from a study of blood T cell repertoires in COVID-19. Per the study methods: Quantification of nucleated cells was approximated via reference gene primer amplification. The protocol was immunoSEQ multiplex PCR, while the TCRdb copy is restricted to in-frame clones and leaves out a portion. V and J calls and clone size are as listed in that table; D and trimming were resolved from the DNA. The data hold 200,000 or so clones, with 88% observed a single time. The age range of participants was about 18 to 89 years, with residence in about 25 US areas. Specimen: PBMCs or T cells enriched from blood (not recorded which). This TCR was sampled from a woman aged 25-40 years who had been exposed to COVID-19.

CDR3 nucleotide sequence: TGTGCCAGCAGTCTAGCGGACTCCTACAATGAGCAGTTCTTC. Translated, it gives CASSLADSYNEQFF. V is TRBV28 and J is TRBJ2-1, with 7 bases matching TRBD2. The length of the CDR3 is 14 residues. Trimming removed 5 bases from V and 0 bases from J; junction bases left unmatched: 1. Germline V gene sequence: CDR1 MDHEN, CDR2 SYDVKM.